The present TCR beta chain was sequenced within a study of blood T cell repertoires in COVID-19. The germline gives CDR1 LNHNV, CDR2 YYDKDF (reference sequence). This CDR3 spans 14 amino acids. Trimming cost V 0 bases and J 8 bases, with 10 bases left between them. Measured with immunoSEQ multiplex PCR; TCRdb has only the in-frame clones, and not every one. The repertoire holds 340,000 or so clones, with around 85% as singletons. Participants' reported clinical history set cohort assignment. The receptor was derived from a woman aged 40 to 50 with acute COVID-19. The chain carries TRBV15 and TRBJ2-2, with D possibly TRBD1 on 5 matching bases. Specimen: PBMCs or T cells enriched from blood (not recorded which). The CDR3 nucleotides are TGTGCCACCAGCAGAGATCCAGGGTTTGGGGAGCTGTTTTTT. This codes for CATSRDPGFGELFF.